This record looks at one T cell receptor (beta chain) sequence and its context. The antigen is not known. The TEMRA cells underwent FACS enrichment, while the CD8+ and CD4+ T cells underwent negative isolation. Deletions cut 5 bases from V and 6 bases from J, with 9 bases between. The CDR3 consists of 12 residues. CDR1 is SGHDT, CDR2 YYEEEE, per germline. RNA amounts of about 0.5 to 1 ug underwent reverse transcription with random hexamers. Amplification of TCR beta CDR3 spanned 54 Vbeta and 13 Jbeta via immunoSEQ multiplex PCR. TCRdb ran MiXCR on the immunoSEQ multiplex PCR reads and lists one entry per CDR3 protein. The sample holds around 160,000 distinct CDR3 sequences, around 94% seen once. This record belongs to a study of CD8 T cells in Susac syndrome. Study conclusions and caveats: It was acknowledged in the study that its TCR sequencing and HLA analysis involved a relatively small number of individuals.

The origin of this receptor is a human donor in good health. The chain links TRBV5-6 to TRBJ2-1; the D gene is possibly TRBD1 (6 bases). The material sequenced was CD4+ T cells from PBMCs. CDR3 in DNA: TGTGCCAGCAGTCCAGGGGTCAATGAGCAGTTCTTC. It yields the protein CASSPGVNEQFF.